Each of the 21 T cell receptor beta chains below was sequenced from the same sample in a study of CD8 T cells in Susac syndrome. Random hexamers were used to reverse transcribe 0.5 to 1 ug of RNA. MiXCR was run by TCRdb on the immunoSEQ multiplex PCR reads, yielding one entry per CDR3 protein. The table has roughly 200,000 distinct CDR3 sequences, roughly 92% seen once. The sequenced material came from CD4+ T cells from PBMCs. These TCRs come from a human donor in good health.

Written as DNA, the CDR3 is TGTGCCAGCATGCTAGCGGGGGGGCAAAACCGCACAGATACGCAGTATTTT. Translating it yields CASMLAGGQNRTDTQYF. The chain has TRBV14 and TRBJ2-3; 12 bases match TRBD2. V lost 7 bases and J lost 1; bases outside the gene matches: 9. Looked up from germline, CDR1 is SGHDN and CDR2 is FVKESK. CDR3 length equals 17 residues. The variable domain in full, completed from reference TRBV14 and TRBJ2-3, reads EAGVTQFPSHSVIEKGQTVTLRCDPISGHDNLYWYRRVMGKEIKFLLHFVKESKQDESGMPNNRFLAERTGGTYSTLKVQPAELEDSGVYFCASMLAGGQNRTDTQYFGPGTRLTVL.

This clonotype was seen just once. This chain connects TRBV12-3 or TRBV12-4 to TRBJ2-7, with D perhaps TRBD1 or TRBD2 (5 bases each). Between the trimmed V and J ends, which lost 5 bases and 3 bases, there was a span of 23 bases. The CDR3 totals 17 residues. In nucleotides, the CDR3 is TGTGCCAGCAGTCCTGGGGCGGGTCAGGTCAAATACTACGAGCAGTACTTC. This encodes CASSPGAGQVKYYEQYF.

CDR3 coding DNA: TGTGCCAGCAGCTTAGACAGGAACAAGCAGTTCTTC. Translated, it gives CASSLDRNKQFF. V is TRBV7-8 and J is TRBJ2-1, with a weak D call TRBD1 (5 bases). CDR3 size: 12 residues. Germline V gives CDR1 SGHVS, CDR2 FQNEAQ. V was clipped by 1 base and J by 11 bases, with 9 bases between them.

This chain uses TRBV20-1 with TRBJ2-7; 10 nucleotides agree with TRBD2. J gave up 7 bases and V 2 bases, and 2 bases lay outside the gene matches. This CDR3 contains 12 residues. From germline, CDR1 is DFQATT and CDR2 SNEGSKA (reference sequence). The DNA of the CDR3 is TGCAGTGCTAGAACTAGCGGGGTAGAGCAGTACGTC. Amino acid sequence: CSARTSGVEQYV.

The chain joins TRBV11-3 to TRBJ2-5; 13 bases agree with TRBD2. The germline V gene encodes CDR1 SGHNT and CDR2 YENEEA. This CDR3 has 16 amino acids. V trimming: 5 bases; J trimming: 5 bases; junction bases outside the gene matches: 8. CDR3 nucleotide sequence: TGTGCCAGCAGCCCGGGGACTAGCGGGGTTGGGGAGACCCAGTACTTC. This encodes CASSPGTSGVGETQYF.

The genes are TRBV19 and TRBJ1-1, with 11 positions matching TRBD1. V shed 3 bases and J 5 bases; nucleotides not matched to a gene: 5. In germline, CDR1 is LNHDA, CDR2 SQIVND (reference sequence). This CDR3 comprises 15 residues. The CDR3 here is CASSMGQGGTTEAFF. CDR3 bases: TGTGCCAGTAGTATGGGACAGGGGGGAACTACTGAAGCTTTCTTT.

The chain employs TRBV3-1 and TRBJ1-5; 7 positions match TRBD1. The CDR3 is 13 residues long. V shed 6 bases and J 5 bases; nucleotides not matched to a gene: 4. The germline CDR1 and CDR2 sequences are LGHDT and YNNKEL (reference sequence). The CDR3 loop is CASSPQGHQPQHF. CDR3 bases: TGTGCCAGCAGTCCACAGGGGCATCAGCCCCAGCATTTT.

The chain has TRBV11-1 and TRBJ2-2, with TRBD2 identical over 8 bases. This CDR3 is 17 amino acids long. CDR1 is SGHAT and CDR2 is FQDESV in the germline V gene (reference sequence). V gave up 5 bases and J gave up 0 bases; unmatched junction bases: 8. CDR3 DNA sequence: TGTGCCAGCAGCCCGACCGCGCGGGGGGCGAACACCGGGGAGCTGTTTTTT. It specifies CASSPTARGANTGELFF.

This chain connects TRBV30 to TRBJ2-1; the D gene could be TRBD1 or TRBD2 (6 bases each). Germline-derived CDR1 and CDR2 are GTSNPN and SVGIG (reference sequence). Trimming took 8 bases from V and 10 from J, leaving 12 bases between them. The CDR3 length is 10 residues. This chain's CDR3 is CAGGRPEQFF. CDR3 nucleotide sequence: TGTGCCGGGGGGCGGCCGGAGCAGTTCTTC.

The CDR3 is CASSRTGDLSEQYF. As DNA, the CDR3 is TGTGCCAGCAGCCGGACAGGGGATCTAAGCGAGCAGTACTTC. The chain is built from TRBV12-3 or TRBV12-4 and TRBJ2-7; 9 nucleotides align to TRBD1. With 6 bases clipped from V and 6 bases from J, the junction kept 9 bases outside the gene matches. The CDR3 has 14 amino acids.

This clonotype was found once. CDR3 sequence (DNA): TGTGCCAGCCAGTACCAGGGAATTAACTACGAGCAGTACTTC. Translation: CASQYQGINYEQYF. The chain couples TRBV7-2 to TRBJ2-7; tentative D call: TRBD1 (5 bases). Trimming shortened V by 8 bases and J by 3 bases, and 17 bases separated the two germline ends. The CDR3 is 14 residues long. From germline, CDR1 is SGHTA and CDR2 FQGNSA. The complete variable domain, with remaining parts taken from reference TRBV7-2 and TRBJ2-7, reads GAGVSQSPSNKVTEKGKDVELRCDPISGHTALYWYRQSLGQGLEFLIYFQGNSAPDKSGLPSDRFSAERTGGSVSTLTIQRTQQEDSAVYLCASQYQGINYEQYFGPGTRLTVT.

This chain uses TRBV18 with TRBJ2-3, with TRBD2 identical over 8 bases. J was trimmed by 4 bases and V by 3 bases; bases with no gene match: 6. CDR3 length: 15 amino acids. Germline V lookup: CDR1 KGHSH, CDR2 LQKENI. CDR3 in DNA: TGTGCCAGCTCACCGACCGGGGGGGCCCCAGATACGCAGTATTTT. It yields the protein CASSPTGGAPDTQYF.

This clonotype was detected once. V gene TRBV5-4 combines with J gene TRBJ1-6; 7 bases are shared with TRBD1. V dropped 4 bases and J dropped 9; count of bases not matched to a gene: 7. The CDR3 spans 14 residues. Per the germline V gene, CDR1 is SGHNT and CDR2 is YYREEE (reference sequence). The CDR3 coding sequence is TGTGCCAGCAGCCTCGAGAGGGGGCCTTCACCCCTCCACTTT. Encoded protein: CASSLERGPSPLHF.

The gene calls are TRBV3-1 and TRBJ1-2; the D gene is possibly TRBD1 (6 bases). Trimming cost V 0 bases and J 3 bases, with 11 bases left between them. CDR1 and CDR2 from the germline V gene are LGHDT and YNNKEL (reference sequence). This CDR3 region has 15 residues. CDR3 loop: CASSQEGRGYYGYTF. As DNA, the CDR3 is TGTGCCAGCAGCCAAGAGGGAAGGGGGTACTATGGCTACACCTTC.

The gene calls are TRBV11-2 and TRBJ2-5; D might be TRBD1 (5 bases). The V gene's germline CDR1 is SGHAT and CDR2 FQNNGV. CDR3 length: 21 residues. Trimming cost V 1 base and J 0 bases, with 27 bases left between them. CDR3 nucleotide sequence: TGTGCCAGCAGCTTAGTTGCCCCCGTTGGTGCCGCAAAGACAGACCAAGAGACCCAGTACTTC. The encoded protein is CASSLVAPVGAAKTDQETQYF.

The CDR3: CASSHGQANYGYTF. The CDR3 nucleotides are TGTGCCAGCAGCCACGGACAGGCTAACTATGGCTACACCTTC. J is TRBJ1-2 and V is TRBV7-9, with TRBD1 matching 7 bases. Germline V gives CDR1 SEHNR, CDR2 FQNEAQ (reference sequence). This CDR3 is 14 amino acids long. Losses at the gene ends were 5 bases for V and 0 bases for J; bases not matched to a gene: 3.

The chain carries TRBV29-1 and TRBJ1-5, with a weak D call TRBD1 (6 bases). This CDR3 contains 13 residues. Germline loops: CDR1 SQVTM, CDR2 ANQGSEA. V lost 5 bases to trimming and J lost 5 bases, with 13 bases between them. CDR3 in amino acids: CSVKGTIDQPQHF. CDR3 sequence (DNA): TGCAGCGTTAAGGGGACAATTGATCAGCCCCAGCATTTT. The whole variable domain, filled in from reference TRBV29-1 and TRBJ1-5, reads SAVISQKPSRDICQRGTSLTIQCQVDSQVTMMFWYRQQPGQSLTLIATANQGSEATYESGFVIDKFPISRPNLTFSTLTVSNMSPEDSSIYLCSVKGTIDQPQHFGDGTRLSIL.

The V and J genes are TRBV2 and TRBJ2-3; D is perhaps TRBD1 (6 bases). V was clipped by 5 bases and J by 6 bases, with 27 bases between them. From germline, CDR1 is SNHLY and CDR2 FYNNEI. This CDR3 is 18 amino acids long. The CDR3 here is CASSPPNRGQPTRDTQYF. The CDR3 DNA reads as TGTGCCAGCAGTCCCCCAAACCGTGGACAGCCTACAAGGGATACGCAGTATTTT.

This chain links TRBV7-3 with TRBJ1-2, with D uncertain. Per germline, CDR1 SGHTA and CDR2 FQGTGA. V lost 4 bases to trimming and J lost 1 base, with 13 bases between them. The CDR3 has 15 residues. The CDR3 sequence is CASSSTELNNYGYTF. Here the CDR3 DNA reads TGTGCCAGCAGCTCGACCGAGCTGAATAACTATGGCTACACCTTC.

The genes are TRBV24-1 and TRBJ2-1; 11 bases fit TRBD1. The CDR3 has 15 residues. In germline, CDR1 is KGHDR, CDR2 SFDVKD. V lost 4 bases and J lost 9; bases outside the gene matches: 7. The CDR3 region is CATSEPGQGAGEQFF. The DNA of the CDR3 is TGTGCCACCAGTGAACCTGGACAGGGGGCTGGTGAGCAGTTCTTC.

The chain recombines TRBV6-1 with TRBJ1-6; maybe TRBD1 (5 bases). Germline V CDR1 and CDR2: MNHNS, SASEGT. Trimming took off 5 bases at V and 7 bases at J, with 21 bases between the two ends. The CDR3 extends over 17 amino acids. In DNA, the CDR3 is TGTGCCAGCAGTCGTGTCTTTGGGCAGGGTGGAAATTCACCCCTCCACTTT. Amino acid sequence: CASSRVFGQGGNSPLHF.